The TCR beta chain described here comes from a study of blood T cell repertoires in COVID-19. The overall study: Samples taken during acute and convalescent COVID-19 were collected in the United States, Italy and Spain. T cells, B-cell-depleted T cells, or PBMCs supplied cDNA or gDNA.

J gave up 7 bases and V 4 bases, and 8 bases lay outside the gene matches. The CDR3 is 16 residues long. CDR1 and CDR2 from the germline V gene are KGHDR and SFDVKD. Original handling: Nucleated cell counts were estimated from reference gene primer amplification. Assay used: immunoSEQ multiplex PCR; TCRdb lists only in-frame clones, some missing. That table is the source of V, J and clone size, and D and trimming were worked out from the DNA. The sample yields about 100,000 clones, 84% seen once. V gene TRBV24-1 combines with J gene TRBJ2-1; TRBD2 matches at 11 bases. The sequence derives from a man in his sixties with acute or convalescent COVID-19. The sample was peripheral blood. The CDR3 loop reads CATSDRPTSGRNEQFF. CDR3 coding DNA: TGTGCCACCAGTGACCGACCAACTAGCGGGAGAAATGAGCAGTTCTTC.